The clone carrying this TCR beta chain came up a few times. This sample is drawn from a study of CD8+ T cells in alopecia areata. In each case, RNA was isolated and then reverse transcribed into cDNA as the sequencing template. The method was immunoSEQ multiplex PCR; TCRdb's version includes in-frame clones alone and lacks a portion of them. The top ten clones hold under 0.9% of a sample with about 98,000 clones, roughly 42% of them seen once. This TCR derives from a human donor with alopecia areata. Source material: CD4+ T cells sorted from blood.

The CDR3 nucleotides read TGTGCCAGCAGCTTCGGTGAGGGTAAGGCTGGGGCCAACGTCCTGACTTTC. Translation: CASSFGEGKAGANVLTF. The chain links TRBV7-9 to TRBJ2-6, with D tentatively TRBD2 (5 bases). Trimming pared 3 bases from V and 2 bases from J, leaving 14 bases between. Germline V CDR1 and CDR2: SEHNR, FQNEAQ (reference sequence). The CDR3 runs to 17 residues.